This TCR beta chain was captured by sequencing in a study of blood T cell repertoires in COVID-19. The overall study: The United States, Italy and Spain supplied acute and convalescent COVID-19 samples. PBMCs, B-cell-depleted T cells, or T cells were the source of the cDNA or gDNA that made up the material.

Per the authors' pipeline: Estimation of nucleated cell counts was performed using reference gene primer amplification. Produced via immunoSEQ multiplex PCR; TCRdb's table is partial and in-frame only. V and J calls and clone size are copied from that table; D and trimming were computed from the DNA. The data show 100,000 to 150,000 clones, 88% seen once. The sequenced sample consisted of peripheral blood. This sequence originates from an older man with active COVID-19.

The chain's CDR3 is CASSPPGVPNGEQYF. In DNA form, the CDR3 reads TGTGCCAGCAGCCCGCCCGGGGTACCTAACGGAGAGCAGTACTTC. The chain has TRBV11-2 and TRBJ2-7; maybe TRBD2 (5 bases). The CDR3 is 15 residues long. CDR1 and CDR2 from the germline V gene are SGHAT and FQNNGV. V was clipped by 5 bases and J by 7 bases, with 21 bases between them. The complete variable domain, with remaining parts taken from reference TRBV11-2 and TRBJ2-7, reads EAGVAQSPRYKIIEKRQSVAFWCNPISGHATLYWYQQILGQGPKLLIQFQNNGVVDDSQLPKDRFSAERLKGVDSTLKIQPAKLEDSAVYLCASSPPGVPNGEQYFGPGTRLTVT.